This T cell receptor beta chain is from a study of T cell repertoires in cytomegalovirus infection. Study overall: CMV infection and matching HLA type were both indicated by public TCR beta signatures.

CDR1 and CDR2 (germline): SGHDN, FVKESK. V gave up 3 bases and J gave up 8 bases; unmatched junction bases: 7. The CDR3 spans 14 residues. Study-level results: Adding up the frequency of public TCR beta families identified people who carried CMV plus the relevant HLA. The ex vivo response was dominated by HLA-C-restricted CMV-specific TCR beta clonotypes.

TCRdb re-derived calls from the reads in MiXCR, one entry per CDR3 protein. The data hold a few hundred thousand distinct CDR3 sequences, with approximately 15% observed a single time. This clonotype appeared many times. Its antigen is unidentified. The sequence was obtained from a human donor in good health (CMV status not recorded). Some clones in this sample may be carry-over from other donors' samples. The V call is TRBV14, the J call TRBJ1-1, with TRBD1 identical over 9 bases. The sample was CD8+ T cells from PBMCs. In DNA form, the CDR3 reads TGTGCCAGCAGCCAGGTTATCGGACAGGGGGAAGCTTTCTTT. The encoded protein is CASSQVIGQGEAFF.